Listed here are 5 T cell receptor beta chains from one sample, sequenced in a study of T cells expressing NK-cell markers. TCRdb re-called the 5' RACE reads, yielding one record per CDR3 amino acid sequence without DNA. Here the sample table reports 300,000 to 500,000 distinct CDR3 sequences. Sequences were obtained from blood T cells: a sorted CD56 or NKG2C T cell subset, CD4+ or CD8+ T cells, or bulk PBMC T cells (not recorded which). Source of these receptors: a woman aged 45 to 65 in good health.

V gene TRBV5-1 combines with J gene TRBJ2-5; the TCRdb D gene call, TRBD2, has no DNA to confirm it. Germline loops: CDR1 SGHRS, CDR2 YFSETQ. CDR3 length: 14 residues. CDR3 residues: CASSLFLGGETQYF. Supplemented by reference TRBV5-1 and TRBJ2-5, the full variable domain reads KAGVTQTPRYLIKTRGQQVTLSCSPISGHRSVSWYQQTPGQGLQFLFEYFSETQRNKGNFPGRFSGRQFSNSRSEMNVSTLELGDSALYLCASSLFLGGETQYFGPGTRLLVL.

This chain uses TRBV5-1 with TRBJ2-5; TCRdb outputs TRBD1, but without DNA this stays unchecked. CDR1 and CDR2 (germline): SGHRS, YFSETQ. This CDR3 region has 14 residues. The CDR3 sequence is CASGNGQGQETQYF.

The CDR3 spells CSASGVATDTQYF. The chain has TRBV20-1 and TRBJ2-3. Germline V gene data show CDR1 as DFQATT and CDR2 as SNEGSKA (reference sequence). This CDR3 region has 13 residues.

V gene TRBV4-1 combines with J gene TRBJ2-5. Looked up from germline, CDR1 is MGHRA and CDR2 is YSYEKL. The CDR3 consists of 16 residues. The CDR3 loop is CASSQERSGPQETQYF.

The chain links TRBV5-1 to TRBJ2-1; TCRdb picks TRBD2, but there is no DNA to check that call. This CDR3 region has 14 residues. CDR1 SGHRS and CDR2 YFSETQ come from the germline V gene. This CDR3 reads CASTPRAGYNEQFF. Full variable domain (missing parts from reference TRBV5-1 and TRBJ2-1): KAGVTQTPRYLIKTRGQQVTLSCSPISGHRSVSWYQQTPGQGLQFLFEYFSETQRNKGNFPGRFSGRQFSNSRSEMNVSTLELGDSALYLCASTPRAGYNEQFFGPGTRLTVL.